This TCR beta chain is from a study of early T cells in non-severe SARS-CoV-2 infection. General observations from the study: Matching against VDJdb likely underestimated virus-specific expansions, favoring anti-spike CD8.

As part of library construction, unique molecular identifiers were attached to individual cDNA molecules. TCRdb re-called the 5' RACE reads through MiXCR, storing one row per CDR3 protein. The sample includes tens of thousands of distinct CDR3 sequences, 6.2% seen only once; the top ten take 3% to 4.5%. This clonotype appeared many times. Antigen specificity is unknown. The CDR3 loop spans 13 amino acids. Between the trimmed V and J ends, which lost 3 bases and 10 bases, there was a span of 16 bases. Germline CDR1 and CDR2: SQVTM and ANQGSEA. The source is an adult who was a healthcare worker with PCR-confirmed SARS-CoV-2 infection or an uninfected control (not recorded which). Sequencing input: whole blood. V and J are TRBV29-1 and TRBJ2-1; D possibly corresponds to TRBD2 (6 bases). The CDR3 DNA is TGCAGCGTTGACGAAGGCGGGGCAGGGGAGCAGTTCTTC. Its protein product is CSVDEGGAGEQFF.